This TCR beta chain came from a study of T cells in Graves' hyperthyroidism and ophthalmopathy. This CDR3 has 13 residues. Germline V CDR1 and CDR2: SGHKS, YYEKEE (reference sequence). The germline V and J ends were trimmed by 0 bases and 6 bases, with 9 bases remaining between them. Amplification of TCR beta CDR3 regions used RNA as the template. Using the HTBI primer set, a first-round RT-PCR was run on the TCR CDR3. TCRdb processed the multiplex PCR reads anew with MiXCR; each CDR3 protein has one entry. The sample has around 560,000 distinct CDR3 sequences; approximately 15% are singletons. The sample holds many counts of this clonotype. Exclusion followed for patients with uncontrolled infection, other autoimmune disease, pregnancy or lactation.

The sequencing input was blood. The chain is built from TRBV5-5 and TRBJ1-2, with a weak D call TRBD1 (6 bases). This clonotype originated in a woman aged 18-35 years with Graves' hyperthyroidism. CDR3 region: CASSLGAGDGYTF. In DNA, the CDR3 is TGTGCCAGCAGCTTGGGGGCAGGGGATGGCTACACCTTC.